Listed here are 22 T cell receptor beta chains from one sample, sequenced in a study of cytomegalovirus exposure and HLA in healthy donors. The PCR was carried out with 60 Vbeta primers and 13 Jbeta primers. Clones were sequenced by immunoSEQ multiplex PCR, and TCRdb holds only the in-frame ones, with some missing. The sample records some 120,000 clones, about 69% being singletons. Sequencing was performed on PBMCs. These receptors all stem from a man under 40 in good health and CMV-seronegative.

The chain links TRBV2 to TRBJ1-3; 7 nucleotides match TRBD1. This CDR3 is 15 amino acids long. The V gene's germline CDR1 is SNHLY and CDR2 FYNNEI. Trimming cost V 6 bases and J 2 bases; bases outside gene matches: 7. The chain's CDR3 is CASRGGQWTGNTIYF. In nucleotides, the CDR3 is TGTGCCAGCAGGGGGGGACAGTGGACTGGAAACACCATATATTTT.

CDR3 loop: CAWSRQGNYEQYF. The CDR3 nucleotides are TGTGCCTGGAGTCGACAGGGGAACTACGAGCAGTACTTC. V gene TRBV30 combines with J gene TRBJ2-7; 8 nucleotides match TRBD1. CDR3 length: 13 amino acids. Trimming removed 2 bases from V and 3 bases from J; junction bases left unmatched: 3. Germline V CDR1 and CDR2: GTSNPN, SVGIG (reference sequence).

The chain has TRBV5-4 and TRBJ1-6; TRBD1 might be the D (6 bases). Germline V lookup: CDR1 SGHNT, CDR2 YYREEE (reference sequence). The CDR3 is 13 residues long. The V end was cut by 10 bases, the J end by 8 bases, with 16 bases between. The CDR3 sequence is CAQGTDRYSPLHF. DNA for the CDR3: TGTGCCCAAGGGACGGACAGATATTCACCCCTCCACTTT. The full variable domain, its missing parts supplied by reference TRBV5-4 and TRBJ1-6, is ETGVTQSPTHLIKTRGQQVTLRCSSQSGHNTVSWYQQALGQGPQFIFQYYREEENGRGNFPPRFSGLQFPNYSSELNVNALELDDSALYLCAQGTDRYSPLHFGNGTRLTVT.

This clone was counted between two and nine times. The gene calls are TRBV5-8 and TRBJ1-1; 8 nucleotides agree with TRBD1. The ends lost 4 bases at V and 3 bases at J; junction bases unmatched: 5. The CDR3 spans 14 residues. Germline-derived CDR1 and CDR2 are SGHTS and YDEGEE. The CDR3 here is CASSVGQGYTEAFF. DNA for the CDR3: TGTGCCAGCAGCGTAGGACAGGGTTACACTGAAGCTTTCTTT.

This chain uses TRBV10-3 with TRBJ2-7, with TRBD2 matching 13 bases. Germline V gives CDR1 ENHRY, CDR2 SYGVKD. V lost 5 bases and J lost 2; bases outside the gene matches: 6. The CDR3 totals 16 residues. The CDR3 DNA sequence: TGTGCCATCAGTAGAACCGGGACTAGCGGGGCCTACGAGCAGTACTTC. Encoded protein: CAISRTGTSGAYEQYF.

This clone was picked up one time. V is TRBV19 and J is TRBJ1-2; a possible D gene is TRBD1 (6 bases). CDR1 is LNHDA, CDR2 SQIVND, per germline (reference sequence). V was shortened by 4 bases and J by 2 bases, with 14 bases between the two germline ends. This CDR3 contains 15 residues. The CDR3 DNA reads TGTGCCAGTAGTAAGGACAGCATACACAACTATGGCTACACCTTC. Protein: CASSKDSIHNYGYTF.

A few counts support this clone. The CDR3 DNA reads as TGTGCCAGCAGCGTAGAAGGATCCCCAGGGCATGGGAAGACTGAAGCTTTCTTT. Translated, it gives CASSVEGSPGHGKTEAFF. V and J are TRBV9 and TRBJ1-1; D possibly corresponds to TRBD1 (5 bases). V was cut by 0 bases and J by 5 bases, with 23 bases left in between. The CDR3 has 18 residues. CDR1 and CDR2 (germline): SGDLS, YYNGEE.

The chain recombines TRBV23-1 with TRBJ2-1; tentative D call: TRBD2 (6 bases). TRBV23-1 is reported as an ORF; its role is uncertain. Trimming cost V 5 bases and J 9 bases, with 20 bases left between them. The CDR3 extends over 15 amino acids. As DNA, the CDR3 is TGCGCCAGCAGTGCCCGGGGGATACCCACTTCTGAGCAGTTCTTC. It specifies CASSARGIPTSEQFF.

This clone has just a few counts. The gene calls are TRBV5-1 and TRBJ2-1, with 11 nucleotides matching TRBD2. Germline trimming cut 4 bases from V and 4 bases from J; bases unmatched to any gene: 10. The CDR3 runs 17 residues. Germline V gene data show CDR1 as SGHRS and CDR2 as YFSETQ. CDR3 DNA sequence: TGCGCCAGCAGCCCGTGGCTTGCTAGCGGGAGGTACAATGAGCAGTTCTTC. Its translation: CASSPWLASGRYNEQFF.

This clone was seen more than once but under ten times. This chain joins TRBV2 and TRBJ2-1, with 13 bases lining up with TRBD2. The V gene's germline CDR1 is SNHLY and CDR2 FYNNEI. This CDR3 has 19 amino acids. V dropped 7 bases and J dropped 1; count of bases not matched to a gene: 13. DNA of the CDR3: TGTGCCAGCACCGGCCGGGCCACTAGCGGGGGGGAATCCTACAATGAGCAGTTCTTC. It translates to CASTGRATSGGESYNEQFF.

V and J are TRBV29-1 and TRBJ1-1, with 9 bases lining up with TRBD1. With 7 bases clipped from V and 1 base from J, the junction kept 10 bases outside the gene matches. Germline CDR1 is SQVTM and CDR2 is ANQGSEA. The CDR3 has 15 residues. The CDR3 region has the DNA TGCAGCGGCCGCGGGACAGGGAGTAGGAACACTGAAGCTTTCTTT. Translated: CSGRGTGSRNTEAFF.

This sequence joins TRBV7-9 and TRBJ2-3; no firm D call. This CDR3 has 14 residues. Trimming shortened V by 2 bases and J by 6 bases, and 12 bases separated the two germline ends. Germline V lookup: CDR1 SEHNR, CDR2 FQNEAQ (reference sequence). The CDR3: CASSLSAPQDTQYF. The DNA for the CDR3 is TGTGCCAGCAGCTTAAGTGCCCCGCAGGATACGCAGTATTTT.

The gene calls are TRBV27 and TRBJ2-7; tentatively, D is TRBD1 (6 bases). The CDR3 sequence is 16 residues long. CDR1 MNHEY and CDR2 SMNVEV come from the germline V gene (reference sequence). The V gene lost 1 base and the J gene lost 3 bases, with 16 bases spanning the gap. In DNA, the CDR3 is TGTGCCAGCAGTTTATTACCAGGGGATGGGTTCTACGAGCAGTACTTC. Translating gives CASSLLPGDGFYEQYF.

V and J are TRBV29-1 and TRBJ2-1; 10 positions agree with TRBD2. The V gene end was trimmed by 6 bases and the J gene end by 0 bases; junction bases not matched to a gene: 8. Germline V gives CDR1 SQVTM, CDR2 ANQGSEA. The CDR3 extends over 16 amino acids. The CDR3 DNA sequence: TGCAGCGTCTCTAGCGGGGGCCCAGGCTCCTACAATGAGCAGTTCTTC. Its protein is CSVSSGGPGSYNEQFF.

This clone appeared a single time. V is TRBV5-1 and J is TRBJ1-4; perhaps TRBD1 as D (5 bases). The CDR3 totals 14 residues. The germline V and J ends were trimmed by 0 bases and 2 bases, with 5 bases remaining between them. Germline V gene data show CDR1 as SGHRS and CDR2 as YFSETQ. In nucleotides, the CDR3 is TGCGCCAGCAGCTTGGGACAGACTAATGAAAAACTGTTTTTT. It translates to CASSLGQTNEKLFF.

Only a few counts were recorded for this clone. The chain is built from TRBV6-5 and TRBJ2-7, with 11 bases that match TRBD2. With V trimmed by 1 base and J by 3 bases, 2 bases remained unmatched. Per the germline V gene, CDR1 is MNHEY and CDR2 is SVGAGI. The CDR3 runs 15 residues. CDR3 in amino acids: CASSYYTSGGYEQYF. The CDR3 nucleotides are TGTGCCAGCAGTTACTACACTAGCGGGGGCTACGAGCAGTACTTC.

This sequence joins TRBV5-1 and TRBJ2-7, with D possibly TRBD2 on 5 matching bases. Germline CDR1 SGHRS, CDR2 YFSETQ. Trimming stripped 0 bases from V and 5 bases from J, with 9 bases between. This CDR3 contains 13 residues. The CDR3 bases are TGCGCCAGCAGCTTGGTGGGGAGTCACGAGCAGTACTTC. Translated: CASSLVGSHEQYF.

The CDR3 reads CASSFYYNEQFF. The CDR3 region has the DNA TGTGCCAGCAGCTTCTATTACAATGAGCAGTTCTTC. V and J are TRBV11-2 and TRBJ2-1; D remains ambiguous. Germline lookup yields CDR1 SGHAT and CDR2 FQNNGV. Deletions cut 3 bases from V and 4 bases from J, with 4 bases between. CDR3 length: 12 residues.

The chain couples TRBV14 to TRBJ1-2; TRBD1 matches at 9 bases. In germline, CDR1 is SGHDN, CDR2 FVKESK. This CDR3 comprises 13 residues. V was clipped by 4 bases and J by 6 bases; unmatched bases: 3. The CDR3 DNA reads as TGTGCCAGCAGCCTTCGGACAGGGGATGGCTACACCTTC. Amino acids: CASSLRTGDGYTF.

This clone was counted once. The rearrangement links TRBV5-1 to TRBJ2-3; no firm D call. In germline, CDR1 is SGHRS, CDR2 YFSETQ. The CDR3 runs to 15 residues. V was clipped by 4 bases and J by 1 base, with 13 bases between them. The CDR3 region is CASSLSVTGTDTQYF. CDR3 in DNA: TGCGCCAGCAGCCTTTCGGTAACTGGCACAGATACGCAGTATTTT.

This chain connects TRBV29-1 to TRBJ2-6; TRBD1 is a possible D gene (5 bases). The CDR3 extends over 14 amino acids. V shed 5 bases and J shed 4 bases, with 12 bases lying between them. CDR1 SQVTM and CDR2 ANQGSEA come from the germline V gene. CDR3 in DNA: TGCAGCGTTAGGCAGGGTTGGGGGGCCAACGTCCTGACTTTC. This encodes CSVRQGWGANVLTF.

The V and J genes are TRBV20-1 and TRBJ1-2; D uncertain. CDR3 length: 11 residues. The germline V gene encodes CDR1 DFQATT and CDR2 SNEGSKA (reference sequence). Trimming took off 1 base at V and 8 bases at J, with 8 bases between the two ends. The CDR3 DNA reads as TGCAGTGCTAGAGTAGCCCAGGGCTACACCTTC. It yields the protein CSARVAQGYTF.